Each of the 24 T cell receptor beta chains below was sequenced from the same sample in a study of blood T cell repertoires in COVID-19. Clones were sequenced by immunoSEQ multiplex PCR, and TCRdb holds only the in-frame ones, with some missing. The sample carries around 190,000 clones, 76% recorded once. The sample comprised peripheral blood. Every receptor here comes from a woman between 45 and 65 years old with active or convalescent COVID-19.

This clone was counted between two and nine times. CDR3 sequence: CASSRPRTSGGSSYNEQFF. In DNA, the CDR3 is TGTGCCAGCAGTCGACCCCGGACTAGCGGAGGCAGCTCCTACAATGAGCAGTTCTTC. The chain has TRBV7-6 and TRBJ2-1, with 10 bases that match TRBD2. V was pared by 6 bases and J by 0 bases, with 14 bases of the junction left unmatched. Germline V CDR1 and CDR2: SGHVS, FNYEAQ. The CDR3 spans 19 residues.

The genes are TRBV9 and TRBJ2-3; 14 bases line up with TRBD2. The CDR3 runs to 17 residues. J gave up 1 base and V 3 bases, and 4 bases lay outside the gene matches. Germline lookup yields CDR1 SGDLS and CDR2 YYNGEE. The CDR3 DNA sequence: TGTGCCAGCAGCGATCCGGGACTAGCGGGAGGCACAGATACGCAGTATTTT. Translation: CASSDPGLAGGTDTQYF.

J is TRBJ1-6 and V is TRBV28; D possibly corresponds to TRBD1 (6 bases). This CDR3 contains 13 residues. V was pared by 5 bases and J by 10 bases, with 12 bases between. Germline CDR1 reads MDHEN; CDR2 reads SYDVKM. CDR3: CASSLQGFSPLHF. The DNA for the CDR3 is TGTGCCAGCAGTCTCCAGGGGTTCTCACCCCTCCACTTT.

This clone was counted between two and nine times. The gene calls are TRBV19 and TRBJ1-4; D ambiguous. Germline CDR1 is LNHDA and CDR2 is SQIVND (reference sequence). CDR3 size: 13 residues. V shed 5 bases and J shed 7 bases, with 11 bases lying between them. CDR3 residues: CASSSTTGEKLFF. The CDR3 region has the DNA TGTGCCAGTAGTTCGACCACGGGTGAAAAACTGTTTTTT.

This chain joins TRBV4-2 and TRBJ1-3; perhaps TRBD1 as D (6 bases). The germline V gene has CDR1 LGHNA and CDR2 YNFKEQ. V lost 4 bases and J lost 3, with 13 bases in between. CDR3 length: 15 residues. In DNA, the CDR3 is TGTGCCAGCAGCCGCCGGAACAGGGTTGGAAACACCATATATTTT. Encoded protein: CASSRRNRVGNTIYF.

The chain has TRBV28 and TRBJ1-2, with D possibly being TRBD1 (6 bases). V lost 8 bases and J 8 bases, leaving 27 bases between the germline ends. Per germline, CDR1 MDHEN and CDR2 SYDVKM. CDR3 length: 16 amino acids. The CDR3 here is CASRDGAGVPSGGYTF. The CDR3 nucleotides are TGTGCCAGCCGTGATGGGGCAGGGGTCCCCTCTGGGGGCTACACCTTC.

This chain links TRBV11-1 with TRBJ1-2; TRBD1 aligns across 7 bases. V lost 5 bases and J lost 4; bases outside the gene matches: 10. Germline assignment: CDR1 SGHAT and CDR2 FQDESV (reference sequence). The CDR3 has 15 residues. CDR3 amino acids: CASSLDRHPFYGYTF. The DNA for the CDR3 is TGTGCCAGCAGCCTGGACAGGCATCCGTTCTATGGCTACACCTTC.

This chain links TRBV12-5 with TRBJ1-2, with TRBD1 matching over 12 bases. V trimming: 3 bases; J trimming: 7 bases; junction bases outside the gene matches: 9. Germline loops: CDR1 LGHNT, CDR2 FRNRAP. This CDR3 is built from 16 residues. This CDR3 is CASGLRPGQGAPGYTF. As DNA, the CDR3 is TGTGCTAGTGGTTTAAGACCGGGACAGGGGGCGCCTGGCTACACCTTC. Full variable domain (rest looked up from reference TRBV12-5 and TRBJ1-2): DARVTQTPRHKVTEMGQEVTMRCQPILGHNTVFWYRQTMMQGLELLAYFRNRAPLDDSGMPKDRFSAEMPDATLATLKIQPSEPRDSAVYFCASGLRPGQGAPGYTFGSGTRLTVV.

V is TRBV5-6 and J is TRBJ1-2, with D unclear. Germline CDR1 SGHDT, CDR2 YYEEEE. The CDR3 spans 15 residues. V shed 6 bases and J shed 4 bases, with 19 bases lying between them. CDR3 sequence reads: CASNTQQKAPYGYTF. CDR3 bases: TGTGCCAGCAACACACAACAGAAGGCGCCCTATGGCTACACCTTC.

The chain is built from TRBV14 and TRBJ1-6; no clear D gene. The CDR3 is 14 amino acids. V lost 4 bases, J lost 15 bases, and 19 bases lay in between. CDR1 is SGHDN and CDR2 is FVKESK in the germline V gene. CDR3 in amino acids: CASSRIQEGSRLHF. The CDR3 DNA reads as TGTGCCAGCAGCCGCATTCAGGAGGGCTCGCGCCTCCACTTT.

The chain recombines TRBV6-2 or TRBV6-3 with TRBJ1-2; the match to TRBD1 covers 7 bases. The CDR3 loop spans 16 amino acids. V trimming: 5 bases; J trimming: 5 bases; junction bases outside the gene matches: 14. Germline lookup yields CDR1 MNHEY and CDR2 SVGEGT. The CDR3 here is CASSRMGTERAYGYTF. The DNA for the CDR3 is TGTGCCAGCAGTCGTATGGGGACAGAGAGGGCGTATGGCTACACCTTC.

The V call is TRBV27, the J call TRBJ2-7; 9 positions match TRBD1. V lost 6 bases, J lost 6 bases, and 6 bases stayed unmatched. Germline V gene sequence: CDR1 MNHEY, CDR2 SMNVEV (reference sequence). This CDR3 is 13 amino acids long. CDR3 region: CASRGTGYGEQYF. CDR3 coding DNA: TGTGCCAGCAGGGGGACAGGGTACGGCGAGCAGTACTTC.

V gene TRBV30 combines with J gene TRBJ2-7; tentatively, D is TRBD1 (5 bases). The CDR3 is made up of 13 amino acids. The ends were cut back, 6 bases at V and 3 bases at J, with 15 bases in the middle. Germline lookup yields CDR1 GTSNPN and CDR2 SVGIG (reference sequence). The CDR3 DNA reads as TGTGCCTGCCAGAGCCAGGGAAACTACGAGCAGTACTTC. Its translation is CACQSQGNYEQYF.

V and J are TRBV2 and TRBJ2-2; 7 nucleotides line up with TRBD1. The CDR3 extends over 15 amino acids. The germline V gene has CDR1 SNHLY and CDR2 FYNNEI. J gave up 6 bases and V 5 bases, and 9 bases lay outside the gene matches. CDR3 residues: CASSYSRTGAGELFF. In DNA, the CDR3 is TGTGCCAGCAGTTATAGTCGAACAGGGGCCGGGGAGCTGTTTTTT.

The gene calls are TRBV30 and TRBJ1-2; weak D call: TRBD1 (5 bases). From germline, CDR1 is GTSNPN and CDR2 SVGIG (reference sequence). Trimming removed 4 bases at V and 4 bases at J, with 16 bases between. This CDR3 comprises 14 residues. DNA of the CDR3: TGTGCCTGGACTAGCACCCGGGGGGGCTATGGCTACACCTTC. It specifies CAWTSTRGGYGYTF.

J is TRBJ1-2 and V is TRBV25-1, with D possibly being TRBD1 (6 bases). This CDR3 has 14 residues. Looked up from germline, CDR1 is MGHDK and CDR2 is SYGVNS. The germline V and J ends were trimmed by 1 base and 3 bases, with 9 bases remaining between them. CDR3 bases: TGTGCCAGCAGTGAATGGCCAGGGGACTATGGCTACACCTTC. Its translation is CASSEWPGDYGYTF.

This chain connects TRBV7-2 to TRBJ1-4, with a tentative D call TRBD1 (5 bases). This CDR3 has 12 amino acids. CDR1 and CDR2 from the germline V gene are SGHTA and FQGNSA. V dropped 1 base and J dropped 14 bases, with 11 bases sitting between them. In DNA, the CDR3 is TGTGCCAGCAGCTTAGTTCTTGGGGCTCTGTTTTTT. This translates into CASSLVLGALFF.

V is TRBV4-3 and J is TRBJ2-1, with TRBD1 identical over 7 bases. Germline V CDR1 and CDR2: LGHNA, YSLEER. Losses at the gene ends were 3 bases for V and 2 bases for J; bases not matched to a gene: 7. This CDR3 region has 16 residues. CDR3 region: CASSHSRGFAYNEQFF. The CDR3 DNA is TGCGCCAGCAGCCACTCCAGGGGGTTCGCCTACAATGAGCAGTTCTTC.

This clone has only a few counts. V gene TRBV7-3 combines with J gene TRBJ2-1; the D gene is possibly TRBD1 (5 bases). V was cut by 4 bases and J by 12 bases, with 13 bases left in between. The CDR3 has 12 amino acids. Per the germline V gene, CDR1 is SGHTA and CDR2 is FQGTGA. The DNA for the CDR3 is TGTGCCAGCAGCTCCCTTGGGGCGCGGCAGTTCTTC. Protein: CASSSLGARQFF.

The rearrangement links TRBV9 to TRBJ1-3, with D maybe TRBD1 (5 bases). The V gene lost 2 bases and the J gene lost 0 bases, with 9 bases spanning the gap. Germline assignment: CDR1 SGDLS and CDR2 YYNGEE. The CDR3 totals 15 residues. CDR3 sequence reads: CASSVLDSSGNTIYF. CDR3 sequence (DNA): TGTGCCAGCAGCGTCCTTGACAGCTCTGGAAACACCATATATTTT.

V usage is TRBV12-3 or TRBV12-4 and J usage is TRBJ1-1; D remains ambiguous. This CDR3 region has 13 residues. V gave up 6 bases and J gave up 5 bases, with 13 bases separating them. CDR3 nucleotides: TGTGCCAGCAGCCCAGACGGGAGGACTGAAGCTTTCTTT. It translates to CASSPDGRTEAFF.

The chain links TRBV9 to TRBJ2-1; 11 nucleotides agree with TRBD2. CDR1 and CDR2 from the germline V gene are SGDLS and YYNGEE. The CDR3 has 18 residues. Trimming removed 3 bases from V and 2 bases from J; junction bases left unmatched: 10. CDR3 coding DNA: TGTGCCAGCAGCGAACTAGCGGGGGTTCCACTCCCCTACAATGAGCAGTTCTTC. It yields the protein CASSELAGVPLPYNEQFF.

This sequence joins TRBV5-1 and TRBJ1-4; 9 bases are a match to TRBD1. This CDR3 has 15 residues. Germline CDR1 reads SGHRS; CDR2 reads YFSETQ. Unmatched junction bases numbered 9, after V lost 5 bases and J lost 7 bases. CDR3 DNA: TGCGCCAGCAGACGGGACAGGGTTGATGGTGAAAAACTGTTTTTT. This codes for CASRRDRVDGEKLFF.

At least ten counts were recorded for this clone. V gene TRBV6-5 combines with J gene TRBJ1-1; maybe TRBD1 (5 bases). The V and J ends lost 5 bases and 1 base respectively, with 11 bases between them. There are 14 residues in the CDR3. Per the germline V gene, CDR1 is MNHEY and CDR2 is SVGAGI. CDR3 nucleotides: TGTGCCAGCAGTCAGGGAGGGACGAACACTGAAGCTTTCTTT. As protein: CASSQGGTNTEAFF.